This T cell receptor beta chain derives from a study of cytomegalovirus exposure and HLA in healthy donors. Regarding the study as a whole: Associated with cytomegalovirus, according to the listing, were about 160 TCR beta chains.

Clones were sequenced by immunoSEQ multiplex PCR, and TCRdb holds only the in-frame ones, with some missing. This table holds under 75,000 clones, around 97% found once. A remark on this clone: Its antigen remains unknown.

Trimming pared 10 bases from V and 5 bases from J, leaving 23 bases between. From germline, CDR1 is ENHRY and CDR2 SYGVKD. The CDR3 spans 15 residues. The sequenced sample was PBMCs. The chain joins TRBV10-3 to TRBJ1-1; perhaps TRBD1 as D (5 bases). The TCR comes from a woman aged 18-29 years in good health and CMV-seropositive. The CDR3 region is CATTNTGTAGTEAFF. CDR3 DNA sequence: TGTGCCACAACTAACACCGGGACTGCGGGAACTGAAGCTTTCTTT.